The 6 T cell receptor beta chains listed next were all sequenced from one sample in a study of CD8 T cells in ankylosing spondylitis. In TCRdb, the 5' RACE reads were re-called with MiXCR into one record per CDR3 protein. The repertoire holds over 400,000 distinct CDR3 sequences, with 20% to 30% as singletons. Study findings and constraints: For ankylosing spondylitis blood, a TCR beta motif of 7 to 9 highly homologous variants appeared characteristic.

No antigen has been identified for these receptors. The sample consisted of blood, either unsorted or a sorted T cell fraction (not recorded which). The receptors were sampled from a male donor with ankylosing spondylitis.

The chain recombines TRBV7-2 with TRBJ2-2, with 8 nucleotides matching TRBD2. CDR1 is SGHTA and CDR2 is FQGNSA in the germline V gene. The CDR3 runs to 16 residues. Losses at the gene ends were 2 bases for V and 5 bases for J; bases not matched to a gene: 7. CDR3 coding DNA: TGTGCCAGCAGCTTACAAGCGGGAGTAACTACCGGGGAGCTGTTTTTT. Translated, it gives CASSLQAGVTTGELFF. The full variable domain, its missing parts supplied by reference TRBV7-2 and TRBJ2-2, is GAGVSQSPSNKVTEKGKDVELRCDPISGHTALYWYRQSLGQGLEFLIYFQGNSAPDKSGLPSDRFSAERTGGSVSTLTIQRTQQEDSAVYLCASSLQAGVTTGELFFGEGSRLTVL.

The table lists this clonotype with many counts. This sequence joins TRBV29-1 and TRBJ1-1; 9 bases map to TRBD1. With 5 bases clipped from V and 1 base from J, the junction kept 11 bases outside the gene matches. CDR1 SQVTM and CDR2 ANQGSEA come from the germline V gene. The CDR3 spans 16 residues. The CDR3, as DNA: TGCAGCGTTACTCCCCCGACAGGGGGACCGAACACTGAAGCTTTCTTT. Amino acids: CSVTPPTGGPNTEAFF.

This clonotype has just a few counts. The chain uses TRBV5-5 and TRBJ2-7, with 7 positions matching TRBD2. The ends lost 0 bases at V and 2 bases at J; junction bases unmatched: 8. The CDR3 is 16 residues long. Germline V gene lookup returns CDR1 SGHKS and CDR2 YYEKEE (reference sequence). The CDR3: CASSLGYAGVAYEQYF. The CDR3 nucleotides are TGTGCCAGCAGCTTGGGATATGCGGGAGTGGCCTACGAGCAGTACTTC. Together with reference TRBV5-5 and TRBJ2-7, the CDR3 gives the full variable domain: DAGVTQSPTHLIKTRGQQVTLRCSPISGHKSVSWYQQVLGQGPQFIFQYYEKEERGRGNFPDRFSARQFPNYSSELNVNALLLGDSALYLCASSLGYAGVAYEQYFGPGTRLTVT.

This chain links TRBV29-1 with TRBJ2-5, with TRBD1 matching over 7 bases. V lost 1 base, J lost 5 bases, and 4 bases stayed unmatched. CDR1 is SQVTM and CDR2 is ANQGSEA in the germline V gene. The CDR3 has 13 amino acids. CDR3 amino acids: CSVEGQGEETQYF. In DNA, the CDR3 is TGCAGCGTTGAAGGGCAGGGGGAGGAGACCCAGTACTTC. Using reference TRBV29-1 and TRBJ2-5 for the parts outside the CDR3, the full variable domain is SAVISQKPSRDICQRGTSLTIQCQVDSQVTMMFWYRQQPGQSLTLIATANQGSEATYESGFVIDKFPISRPNLTFSTLTVSNMSPEDSSIYLCSVEGQGEETQYFGPGTRLLVL.

The chain couples TRBV7-2 to TRBJ2-1, with TRBD2 as a possible D gene (5 bases). Germline V gene lookup returns CDR1 SGHTA and CDR2 FQGNSA. CDR3 length: 12 amino acids. The V end was cut by 3 bases, the J end by 13 bases, with 13 bases between. This CDR3 reads CASSLSGREQFF. DNA of the CDR3: TGTGCCAGCAGCTTGAGCGGAAGGGAACAGTTCTTC.

J is TRBJ2-1 and V is TRBV10-3, with TRBD2 identical over 7 bases. The length of the CDR3 is 15 residues. The J segment lost 6 bases and the V segment lost 8 bases, leaving 13 bases of the junction unmatched. Germline V gene sequence: CDR1 ENHRY, CDR2 SYGVKD. Here the CDR3 reads CAIAAAGVFGNEQFF. CDR3 coding DNA: TGTGCCATCGCCGCCGCGGGGGTCTTCGGCAATGAGCAGTTCTTC.